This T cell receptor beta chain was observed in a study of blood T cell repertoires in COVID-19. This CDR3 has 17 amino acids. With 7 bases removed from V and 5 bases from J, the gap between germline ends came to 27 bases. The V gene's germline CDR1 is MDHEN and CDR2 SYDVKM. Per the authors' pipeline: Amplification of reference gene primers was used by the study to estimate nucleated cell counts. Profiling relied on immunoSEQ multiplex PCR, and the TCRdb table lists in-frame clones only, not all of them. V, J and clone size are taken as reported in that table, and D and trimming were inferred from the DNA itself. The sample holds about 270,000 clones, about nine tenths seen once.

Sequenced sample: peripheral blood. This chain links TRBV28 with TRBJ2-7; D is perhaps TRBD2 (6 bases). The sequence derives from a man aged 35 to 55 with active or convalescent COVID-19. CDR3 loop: CASIHNKWDSLGDEQYF. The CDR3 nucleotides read TGTGCCAGCATTCACAACAAGTGGGACTCATTAGGGGACGAGCAGTACTTC.